The 8 T cell receptor beta chains below all came from one sample that was sequenced in a study of blood T cell repertoires in COVID-19. The protocol was immunoSEQ multiplex PCR, while the TCRdb copy is restricted to in-frame clones and leaves out a portion. This table has approximately 440,000 clones, about 92% appearing once. Material: PBMCs or T cells enriched from blood (not recorded which). All receptors come from a man younger than 35 who had recovered from COVID-19.

This rearrangement joins TRBV5-1 to TRBJ1-3; no definite D call. Trimming cost V 2 bases and J 4 bases, with 10 bases left between them. There are 14 residues in the CDR3. Germline-derived CDR1 and CDR2 are SGHRS and YFSETQ. The CDR3, as DNA: TGCGCCAGCAGCTTTAATGGGGAGGGAAACACCATATATTTT. It codes for CASSFNGEGNTIYF.

This clone came up a few times. The sample carries other DNA sequences with the same CDR3. DNA for the CDR3: TGTGCCAGCAGTTTACGGAGCCCTTACGAGCAGTACTTC. This codes for CASSLRSPYEQYF. The chain joins TRBV12-3 or TRBV12-4 to TRBJ2-7, with D unresolved. V dropped 2 bases and J dropped 4 bases, with 9 bases sitting between them. This CDR3 has 13 amino acids.

This clone was counted a single time. The rearrangement uses TRBV18 and TRBJ1-5; possibly TRBD1 for D (5 bases). Trimming removed 8 bases at V and 5 bases at J, with 16 bases between. Germline V CDR1 and CDR2: KGHSH, LQKENI. The CDR3 contains 14 residues. This CDR3 is CASRFSGVDQPQHF. In nucleotides, the CDR3 is TGTGCCAGCCGTTTTTCGGGGGTGGATCAGCCCCAGCATTTT. The entire variable domain, with the rest obtained from reference TRBV18 and TRBJ1-5, is as follows: NAGVMQNPRHLVRRRGQEARLRCSPMKGHSHVYWYRQLPEEGLKFMVYLQKENIIDESGMPKERFSAEFPKEGPSILRIQQVVRGDSAAYFCASRFSGVDQPQHFGDGTRLSIL.

This clone was seen only a few times. The chain combines TRBV7-2 with TRBJ1-5, with 9 nucleotides matching TRBD1. In germline, CDR1 is SGHTA, CDR2 FQGNSA. There are 15 residues in the CDR3. V was clipped by 1 base and J by 5 bases; unmatched bases: 3. The CDR3 loop is CASSLVDRGDQPQHF. CDR3 nucleotides: TGTGCCAGCAGCTTAGTAGACAGGGGGGATCAGCCCCAGCATTTT.

V usage is TRBV11-2 and J usage is TRBJ1-1; perhaps TRBD1 as D (6 bases). The CDR3 covers 14 residues. V shed 1 base and J shed 5 bases, with 11 bases lying between them. Germline loops: CDR1 SGHAT, CDR2 FQNNGV. In nucleotides, the CDR3 is TGTGCCAGCAGCTTAGGACAGGTTGGGACTGAAGCTTTCTTT. Protein sequence: CASSLGQVGTEAFF.

This clone showed up just once. J is TRBJ1-1 and V is TRBV28; D gene ambiguous. The germline V gene encodes CDR1 MDHEN and CDR2 SYDVKM. The CDR3 totals 11 residues. The V and J ends lost 10 bases and 1 base respectively, with 7 bases between them. CDR3 sequence: CATRENTEAFF. In nucleotides, the CDR3 is TGTGCCACTCGGGAGAACACTGAAGCTTTCTTT. The full variable domain, in which reference TRBV28 and TRBJ1-1 provide the parts outside the CDR3, is DVKVTQSSRYLVKRTGEKVFLECVQDMDHENMFWYRQDPGLGLRLIYFSYDVKMKEKGDIPEGYSVSREKKERFSLILESASTNQTSMYLCATRENTEAFFGQGTRLTVV.

This sequence joins TRBV6-5 and TRBJ2-2, with no clear D. Germline CDR1 MNHEY, CDR2 SVGAGI. The CDR3 has 13 amino acids. The germline V and J ends were trimmed by 6 bases and 6 bases, with 11 bases remaining between them. This CDR3 reads CASSPAAAGELFF. In DNA, the CDR3 is TGTGCCAGCAGCCCGGCCGCGGCCGGGGAGCTGTTTTTT.

The gene calls are TRBV7-9 and TRBJ2-3; 8 bases match TRBD2. Germline values: CDR1 SEHNR, CDR2 FQNEAQ (reference sequence). This CDR3 has 16 amino acids. With 1 base clipped from V and 3 bases from J, the junction kept 6 bases outside the gene matches. This CDR3 is CASSLGPGLETDTQYF. CDR3 in DNA: TGTGCCAGCAGCTTAGGCCCGGGACTAGAGACAGATACGCAGTATTTT. Using reference TRBV7-9 and TRBJ2-3 for the parts outside the CDR3, the full variable domain is DTGVSQNPRHKITKRGQNVTFRCDPISEHNRLYWYRQTLGQGPEFLTYFQNEAQLEKSRLLSDRFSAERPKGSFSTLEIQRTEQGDSAMYLCASSLGPGLETDTQYFGPGTRLTVL.